The entry that follows covers one T cell receptor beta chain sequence. Its antigen is not identified. This entry belongs to a study of OX40 agonist ivuxolimab in advanced cancers. As for the study in general: The eligibility criteria allowed prior anti-PD-1, anti-PD-L1 or anti-CTLA-4 therapy, and 40% had some. One patient with hepatocellular carcinoma and two with cutaneous melanoma, three in all, had partial responses.

The V and J ends lost 8 bases and 5 bases respectively, with 9 bases between them. Germline values: CDR1 SGHVS, CDR2 FNYEAQ. This CDR3 has 11 residues. Cycle 7 day 1, cycle 4 day 1, and baseline were the timepoints at which blood was sampled. The table came from immunoSEQ multiplex PCR; TCRdb's copy has only in-frame clones and leaves some out. The data show roughly 33,000 clones, nearly 75% seen once. Study-wide findings and caveats: CD4+ T cells averaged fewer expanded clones than CD8+ T cells.

This receptor was taken from an adult with an advanced solid tumor such as melanoma, head and neck, liver or kidney cancer. V usage is TRBV7-6 and J usage is TRBJ2-5; D uncertain. The material sequenced was CD4+ or CD8+ T cells sorted from blood, taken in a trial of the OX40 agonist ivuxolimab. The DNA for the CDR3 is TGTGCCAGCTCCGCTGGGGAGACCCAGTACTTC. Translation gives CASSAGETQYF.